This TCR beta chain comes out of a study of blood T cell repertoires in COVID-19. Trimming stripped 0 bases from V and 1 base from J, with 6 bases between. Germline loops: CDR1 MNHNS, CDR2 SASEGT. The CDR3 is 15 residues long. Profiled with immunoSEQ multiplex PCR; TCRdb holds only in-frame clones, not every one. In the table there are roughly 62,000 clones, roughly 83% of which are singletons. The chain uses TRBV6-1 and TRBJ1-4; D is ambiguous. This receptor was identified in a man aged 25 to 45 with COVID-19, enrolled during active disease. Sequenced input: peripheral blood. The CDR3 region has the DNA TGTGCCAGCAGTGAAGCCAGGATAACTAATGAAAAACTGTTTTTT. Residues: CASSEARITNEKLFF.